This TCR beta chain was observed in a study of response to subunit inactivated influenza vaccine. V was pared by 1 base and J by 9 bases, with 11 bases of the junction left unmatched. The CDR3 has 15 residues. CDR1 and CDR2 (germline): DFQATT, SNEGSKA (reference sequence). TCRdb reanalysed the RT-PCR reads using MiXCR and keeps one entry per CDR3 protein. This sample has some 480,000 distinct CDR3 sequences; approximately 11% occur once, and the top ten carry 12%. General study results and limits: Authors suggested few new T cells are recruited by each seasonal influenza vaccination.

This clonotype was seen a single time. Its target is unknown. The material sequenced was PBMCs from blood, taken 45 days after vaccination. The sequence was collected from a man aged 45 to 65 who received an inactivated influenza vaccine. The chain joins TRBV20-1 to TRBJ2-7, with TRBD2 identical over 11 bases. The CDR3 coding sequence is TGCAGTGCTAGAGCCCCTACTAGCGGGAGCTCTGTGCAGTACTTC. Its translation: CSARAPTSGSSVQYF.